This TCR beta chain was retrieved from a study of patients and donors after allogeneic stem cell transplantation. Germline V lookup: CDR1 SGDLS, CDR2 YYNGEE. Trimming cost V 2 bases and J 8 bases, with 17 bases left between them. The CDR3 contains 16 residues. A single record per CDR3 protein comes from TCRdb applying MiXCR to the RT-PCR reads. The top ten clones hold roughly 52% of a sample with about 160,000 distinct CDR3 sequences, about 36% of them seen once. This chain uses TRBV9 with TRBJ1-6; possible D gene TRBD1, 5 bases. This clonotype originated in a human donor who was either an allogeneic HSCT recipient or a stem cell or donor lymphocyte infusion donor (not recorded which). It is not recorded whose cells these are; they may come from a transplant donor. The sequenced material came from blood, either unsorted or a sorted T cell fraction (not recorded which). The CDR3 reads CASSVTPGLMDSPLHF. The CDR3 DNA sequence: TGTGCCAGCAGCGTGACTCCGGGACTGATGGATTCACCCCTCCACTTT.